One TCR beta chain is described in this entry. What it binds is unknown. 60 Vbeta and 13 Jbeta primers were used in PCR. Profiling relied on immunoSEQ multiplex PCR, and the TCRdb table lists in-frame clones only, not all of them. The sample lists about 190,000 clones; 81% were seen once. Per the germline V gene, CDR1 is SGHRS and CDR2 is YFSETQ. The CDR3 sequence is 17 residues long. V lost 0 bases, J lost 0 bases, and 4 bases stayed unmatched. This specimen belongs to a study of cytomegalovirus exposure and HLA in healthy donors. Study-level findings and limits: Later on, a genetic analysis was performed. It linked a missense variant in DCLRE1C with V- and J-gene trimming of TCR beta.

Sequencing used PBMCs. The rearrangement joins TRBV5-1 to TRBJ2-3, with 10 bases aligning to TRBD2. The TCR originated in a man aged 40-55 years in good health and CMV-seropositive. CDR3 DNA: TGCGCCAGCAGCTTGGCTAGCGGGGGCCGGAGCACAGATACGCAGTATTTT. It codes for CASSLASGGRSTDTQYF.